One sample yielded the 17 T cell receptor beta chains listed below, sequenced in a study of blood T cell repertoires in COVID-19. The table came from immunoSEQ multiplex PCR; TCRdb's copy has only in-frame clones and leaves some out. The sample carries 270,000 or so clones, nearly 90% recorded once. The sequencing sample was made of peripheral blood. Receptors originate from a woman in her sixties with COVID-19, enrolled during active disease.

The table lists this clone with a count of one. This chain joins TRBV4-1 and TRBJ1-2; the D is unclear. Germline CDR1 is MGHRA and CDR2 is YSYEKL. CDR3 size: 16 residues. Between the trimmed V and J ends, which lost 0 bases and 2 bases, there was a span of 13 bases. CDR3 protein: CASSQDLRQYNYGYTF. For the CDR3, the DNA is TGCGCCAGCAGCCAAGATTTGAGGCAATACAACTATGGCTACACCTTC.

This chain's CDR3 is CASSPQDAGETQYF. The CDR3 coding sequence is TGTGCCAGCTCACCTCAGGATGCGGGTGAGACCCAGTACTTC. The gene calls are TRBV18 and TRBJ2-5, with a tentative D call TRBD2 (5 bases). The CDR3 has 14 residues. The germline V and J ends were trimmed by 3 bases and 5 bases, with 13 bases remaining between them. Germline CDR1 KGHSH, CDR2 LQKENI. The entire variable domain, with the rest obtained from reference TRBV18 and TRBJ2-5, is as follows: NAGVMQNPRHLVRRRGQEARLRCSPMKGHSHVYWYRQLPEEGLKFMVYLQKENIIDESGMPKERFSAEFPKEGPSILRIQQVVRGDSAAYFCASSPQDAGETQYFGPGTRLLVL.

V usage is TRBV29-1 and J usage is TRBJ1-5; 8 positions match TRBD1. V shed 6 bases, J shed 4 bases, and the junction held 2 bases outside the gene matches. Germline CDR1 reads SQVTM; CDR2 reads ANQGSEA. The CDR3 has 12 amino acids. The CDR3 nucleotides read TGCAGCGTGACAGGGGCGAATCAGCCCCAGCATTTT. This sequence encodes CSVTGANQPQHF.

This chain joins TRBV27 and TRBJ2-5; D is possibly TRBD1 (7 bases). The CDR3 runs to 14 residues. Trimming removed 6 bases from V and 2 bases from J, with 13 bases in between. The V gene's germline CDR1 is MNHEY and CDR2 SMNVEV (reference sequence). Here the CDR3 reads CASRPTGRQETQYF. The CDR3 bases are TGTGCCAGCAGACCGACAGGGAGGCAAGAGACCCAGTACTTC.

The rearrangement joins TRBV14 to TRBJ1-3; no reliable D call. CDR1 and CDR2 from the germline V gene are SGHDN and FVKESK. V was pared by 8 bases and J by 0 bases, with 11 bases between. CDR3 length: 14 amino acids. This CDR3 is CASGRQASGNTIYF. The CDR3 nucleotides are TGTGCCAGCGGCAGACAAGCCTCTGGAAACACCATATATTTT.

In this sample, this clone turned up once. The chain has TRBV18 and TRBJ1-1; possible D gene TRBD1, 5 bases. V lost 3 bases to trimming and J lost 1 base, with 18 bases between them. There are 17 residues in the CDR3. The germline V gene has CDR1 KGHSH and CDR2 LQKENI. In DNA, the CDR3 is TGTGCCAGCTCACCCATCATCAGGGTAGGTTCGAACACTGAAGCTTTCTTT. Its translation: CASSPIIRVGSNTEAFF.

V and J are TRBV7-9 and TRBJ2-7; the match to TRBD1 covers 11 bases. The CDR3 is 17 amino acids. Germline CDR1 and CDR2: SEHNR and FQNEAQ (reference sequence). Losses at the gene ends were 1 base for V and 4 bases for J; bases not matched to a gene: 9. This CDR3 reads CASSLVHSGTGGYEQYF. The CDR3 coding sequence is TGTGCCAGCAGCTTAGTTCACTCCGGGACAGGGGGGTACGAGCAGTACTTC.

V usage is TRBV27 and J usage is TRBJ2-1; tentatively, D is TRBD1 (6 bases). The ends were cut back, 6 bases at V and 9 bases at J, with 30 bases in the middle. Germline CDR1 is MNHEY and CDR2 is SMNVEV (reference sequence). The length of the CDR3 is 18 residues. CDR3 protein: CASSRRMVTGMGLGEQFF. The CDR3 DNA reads TGTGCCAGCAGCCGCCGGATGGTTACAGGGATGGGCTTGGGTGAGCAGTTCTTC.

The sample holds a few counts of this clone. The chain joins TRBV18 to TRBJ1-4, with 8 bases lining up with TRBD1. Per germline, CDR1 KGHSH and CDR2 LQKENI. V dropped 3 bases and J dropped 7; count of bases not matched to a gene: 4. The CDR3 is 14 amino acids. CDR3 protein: CASSPPQGGEKLFF. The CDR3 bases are TGTGCCAGCTCACCTCCACAGGGGGGTGAAAAACTGTTTTTT.

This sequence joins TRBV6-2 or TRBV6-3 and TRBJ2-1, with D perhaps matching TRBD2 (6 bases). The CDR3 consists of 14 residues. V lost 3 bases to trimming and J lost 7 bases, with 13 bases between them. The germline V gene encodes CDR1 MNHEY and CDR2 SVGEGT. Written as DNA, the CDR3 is TGTGCCAGCAGTTATTCCTTGGGAGGTAATGAGCAGTTCTTC. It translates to CASSYSLGGNEQFF.

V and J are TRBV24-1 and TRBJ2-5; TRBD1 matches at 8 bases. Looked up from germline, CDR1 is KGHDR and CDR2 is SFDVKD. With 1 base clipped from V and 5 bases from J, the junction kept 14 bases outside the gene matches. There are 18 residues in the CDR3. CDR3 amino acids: CATSDLWGHRGKAETQYF. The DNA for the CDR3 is TGTGCCACCAGTGATTTATGGGGACACAGGGGGAAAGCGGAGACCCAGTACTTC.

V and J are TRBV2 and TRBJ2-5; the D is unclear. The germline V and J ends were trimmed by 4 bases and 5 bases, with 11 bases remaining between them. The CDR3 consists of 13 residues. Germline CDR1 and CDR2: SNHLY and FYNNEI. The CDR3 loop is CASSGGMAETQYF. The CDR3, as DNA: TGTGCCAGCAGTGGAGGAATGGCGGAGACCCAGTACTTC.

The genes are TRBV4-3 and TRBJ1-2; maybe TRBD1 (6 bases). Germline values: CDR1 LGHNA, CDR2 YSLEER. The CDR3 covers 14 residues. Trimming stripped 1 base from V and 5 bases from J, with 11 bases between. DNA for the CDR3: TGCGCCAGCAGCCAAGCAGGGGTGGGGTATGGCTACACCTTC. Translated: CASSQAGVGYGYTF.

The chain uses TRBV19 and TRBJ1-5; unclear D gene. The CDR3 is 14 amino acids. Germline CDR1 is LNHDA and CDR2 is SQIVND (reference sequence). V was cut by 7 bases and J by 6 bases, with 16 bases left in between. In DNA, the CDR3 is TGTGCCAGTACGTACTTGGAGGGTATTCAGCCCCAGCATTTT. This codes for CASTYLEGIQPQHF.

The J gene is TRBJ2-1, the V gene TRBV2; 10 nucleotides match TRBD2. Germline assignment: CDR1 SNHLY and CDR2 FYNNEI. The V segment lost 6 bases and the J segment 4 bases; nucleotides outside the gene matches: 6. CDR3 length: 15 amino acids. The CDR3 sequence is CASRATAGGYNEQFF. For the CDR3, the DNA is TGTGCCAGCAGAGCCACAGCGGGGGGGTACAATGAGCAGTTCTTC.

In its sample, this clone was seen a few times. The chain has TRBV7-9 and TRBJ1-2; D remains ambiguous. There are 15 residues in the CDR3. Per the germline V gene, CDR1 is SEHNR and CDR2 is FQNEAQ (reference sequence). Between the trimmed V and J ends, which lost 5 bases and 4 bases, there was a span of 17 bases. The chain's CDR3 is CASSPSAGGLYGYTF. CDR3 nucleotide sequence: TGTGCCAGCAGCCCATCGGCCGGAGGGCTCTATGGCTACACCTTC.

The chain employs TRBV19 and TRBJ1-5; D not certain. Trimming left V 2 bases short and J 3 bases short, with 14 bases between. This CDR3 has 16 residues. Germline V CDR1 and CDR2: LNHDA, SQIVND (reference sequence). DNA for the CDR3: TGTGCCAGTAGTATACAGGCAGCGGCCCCCAATCAGCCCCAGCATTTT. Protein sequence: CASSIQAAAPNQPQHF.